This T cell receptor (beta chain) emerged from a study of blood T cells in healthy people across ages. Study background: There was about one barcoded beta molecule captured by template switching per two T cells.

This clonotype was seen ten or more times. A J-beta primer mix and a sample-barcoded 5' primer were used in a second PCR of about 7 to 12 cycles. TCRdb reprocessed the 5' RACE reads with MiXCR, giving one entry per CDR3 protein. This sample has 700,000 or so distinct CDR3 sequences, with about a fifth found just once. CDR1 is SGHTA, CDR2 FQGNSA, per germline. Trimming shortened V by 6 bases and J by 7 bases, and 12 bases separated the two germline ends. The CDR3 consists of 13 residues. The TCR originated in a man aged 65-85 years in good health. V usage is TRBV7-2 and J usage is TRBJ1-4, with D tentatively TRBD1 (6 bases). Sequencing was done on a sample of blood. CDR3 residues: CASRLGGGEKLFF. CDR3 nucleotide sequence: TGTGCCAGCAGATTGGGGGGCGGTGAAAAACTGTTTTTT.